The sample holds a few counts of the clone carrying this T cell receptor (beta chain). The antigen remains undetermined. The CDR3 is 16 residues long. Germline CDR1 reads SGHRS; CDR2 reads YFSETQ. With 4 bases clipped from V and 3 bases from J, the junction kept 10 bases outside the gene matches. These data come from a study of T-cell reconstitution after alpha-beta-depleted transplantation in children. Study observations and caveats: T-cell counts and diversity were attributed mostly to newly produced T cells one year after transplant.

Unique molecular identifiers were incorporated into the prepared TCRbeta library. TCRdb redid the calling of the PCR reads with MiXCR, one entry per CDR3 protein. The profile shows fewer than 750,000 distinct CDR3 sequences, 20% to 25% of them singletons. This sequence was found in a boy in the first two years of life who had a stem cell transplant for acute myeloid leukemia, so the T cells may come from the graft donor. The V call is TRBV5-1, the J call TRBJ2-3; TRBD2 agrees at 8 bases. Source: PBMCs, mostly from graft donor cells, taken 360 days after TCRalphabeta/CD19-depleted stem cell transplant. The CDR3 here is CASSPAGTRGTDTQYF. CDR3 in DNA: TGCGCCAGCAGCCCAGCCGGGACTAGGGGGACAGATACGCAGTATTTT.